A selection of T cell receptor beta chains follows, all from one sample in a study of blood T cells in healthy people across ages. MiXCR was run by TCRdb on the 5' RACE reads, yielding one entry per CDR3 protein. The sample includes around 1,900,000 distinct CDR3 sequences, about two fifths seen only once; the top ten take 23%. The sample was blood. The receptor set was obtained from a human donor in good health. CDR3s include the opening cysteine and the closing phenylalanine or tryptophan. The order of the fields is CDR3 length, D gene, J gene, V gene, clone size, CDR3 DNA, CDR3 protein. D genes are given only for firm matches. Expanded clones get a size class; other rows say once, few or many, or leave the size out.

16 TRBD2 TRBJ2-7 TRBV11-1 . TGTGCCAGCAGCCGGACTAGCGGGAGCTCCTACAATGAGCAGTACTTC CASSRTSGSSYNEQYF
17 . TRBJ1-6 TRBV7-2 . TGTGCCAGCAGCTTAAACGGTGTGTCAGGGGTGAATTCACCCCTCCACTTT CASSLNGVSGVNSPLHF
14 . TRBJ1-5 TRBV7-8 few TGTGCCAGCAGCTTAGTAGCCATAAATCAGCCCCAGCATTTT CASSLVAINQPQHF
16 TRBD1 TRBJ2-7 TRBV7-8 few TGTGCCAGCAGCTTAAGAGGGGGGACAGGGACCTACGAGCAGTACTTC CASSLRGGTGTYEQYF
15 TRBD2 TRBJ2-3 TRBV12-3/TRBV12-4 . TGTGCCAGCAGTTTAATGCGGGGGACCACAGATGCGCAGTATTTT CASSLMRGTTDAQYF
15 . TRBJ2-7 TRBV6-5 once TGTGCCAGCAGTTACTCAATCCTCCGGGCCAATGAGCAGTACTTC CASSYSILRANEQYF
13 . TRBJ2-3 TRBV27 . TGTACCAGCAGTCCTCGGGTCGGAGATACGCAGTATTTT CTSSPRVGDTQYF
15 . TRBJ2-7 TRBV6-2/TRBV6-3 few TGTGCCAGCAATAAAATCAGTGTGGGAGCCTACGAGCAGTACTTC CASNKISVGAYEQYF
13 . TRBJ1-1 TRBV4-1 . TGCGCCAGCAGCCCCCCCGGGGTTCTTGAAGCTTTCTTT CASSPPGVLEAFF
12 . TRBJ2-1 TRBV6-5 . TGTGCCAGCAGTAGGGGGGGGGCTAAGCAGTTCTTC CASSRGGAKQFF
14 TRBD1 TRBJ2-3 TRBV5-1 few TGCGCCAGCAGCGCCGCGACAGGGGCAGATACGCAGTATTTT CASSAATGADTQYF
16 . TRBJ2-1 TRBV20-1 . TGCAGTGCTAGAGATCGCTGGCAGACTCAATACAATGAGCAGTTCTTC CSARDRWQTQYNEQFF
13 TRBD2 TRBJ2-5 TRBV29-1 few TGCAGCGTATTTAGCGGGGGGAGAGAGACCCAGTACTTC CSVFSGGRETQYF
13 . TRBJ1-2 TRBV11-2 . TGTGCCAGCAGCTTAAGTAGCAGGGTTGGCTACACCTTC CASSLSSRVGYTF
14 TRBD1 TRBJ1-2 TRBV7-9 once TGTGCCAGCAGCAATACAGGGGGCGGCTATGGCTACACCTTC CASSNTGGGYGYTF
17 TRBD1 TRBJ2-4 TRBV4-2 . TGTGCCAGCAGCCAACCCCTCCCGACAGGGGCCAAAAACATTCAGTACTTC CASSQPLPTGAKNIQYF
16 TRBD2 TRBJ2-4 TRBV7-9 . TGTGCCAGCAGCTTAGACTCCAAGCGGGGGCCGAGGGAGCAGTACTTC CASSLDSKRGPREQYF
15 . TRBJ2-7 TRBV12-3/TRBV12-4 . TGTGCCAGCAGCCGCAGACAGGCCTTTTTTAACGAGCAGTACTTC CASSRRQAFFNEQYF
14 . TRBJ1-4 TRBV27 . TGTGCCAGCAGTACTCTCGTAGGAATTCGTAAACTGTTTTTT CASSTLVGIRKLFF
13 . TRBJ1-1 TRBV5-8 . TGTGCCGGCAGCCGGGCCCGAGGCACTGAAGCTTTCTTT CAGSRARGTEAFF
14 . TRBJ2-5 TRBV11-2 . TGTGCCAGCAGCTTATACAGCTACTCGGGGGACCAGTACTTC CASSLYSYSGDQYF
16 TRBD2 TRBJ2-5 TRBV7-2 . TGTGCCAGCAGCTTAGCGCATTCACTAGCGCGGGAGACCCAGTACTTC CASSLAHSLARETQYF
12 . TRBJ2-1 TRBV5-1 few TGCGCCAGCAGCTTCCACAAGACTGAGCAGTTCTTC CASSFHKTEQFF
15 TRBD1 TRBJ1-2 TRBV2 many TGTGCCAGCAGTGCCGGGACAGGAGAATTTTATGGCTACACCTTC CASSAGTGEFYGYTF
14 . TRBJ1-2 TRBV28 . TGTGCCAGCAGTGCGCCGCGCCTGGGGTTTGGCTACACCTTC CASSAPRLGFGYTF
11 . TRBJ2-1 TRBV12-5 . TGTGCTAGTGGTTTGTGGGGTGAGCAGTTCTTC CASGLWGEQFF
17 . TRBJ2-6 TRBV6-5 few TGTGCCAGCAGTTACTCGACTTTGGGGGCCGGGGCCAACGTCCTGACTTTC CASSYSTLGAGANVLTF
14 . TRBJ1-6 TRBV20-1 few TGCAGTGCTAGAAGGAGGTCAAGTAATTCACCCCTCCACTTT CSARRRSSNSPLHF
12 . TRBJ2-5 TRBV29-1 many TGCAGCGTTCTGGAGGTTCAAGAGACCCAGTACTTC CSVLEVQETQYF
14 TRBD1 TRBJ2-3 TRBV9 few TGTGCCAGCAGCGCGGGGACAGACACAGATACGCAGTATTTT CASSAGTDTDTQYF
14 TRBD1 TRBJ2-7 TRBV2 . TGTGCCAGCAGAGACGACAGGGGGTTCTACGAGCAGTACTTC CASRDDRGFYEQYF
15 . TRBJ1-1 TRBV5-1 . TGCGCCAGCAGCCCCTCCGGGAGTGGGGACACTGAAGCTTTCTTT CASSPSGSGDTEAFF
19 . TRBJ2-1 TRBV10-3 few TGTGCCATCAGTTGGTATTGGCCAGGGGAGGTAAGTCTGCAGGAGGAGCAGTTCTTC CAISWYWPGEVSLQEEQFF